The TCR beta chain under discussion was sequenced for a study of patients and donors after allogeneic stem cell transplantation (dated by TCRdb to 2018 to 2020). A note on this clonotype: No antigen is known for it. Per-nucleotide qualities are absent, and no much larger clonotype sits a single base away.

The CDR3 contains 16 residues, cysteine and phenylalanine counted. Only CDR3 DNA remains: 48 bases, in frame from the first base. Deletion took 4 bases off V and 4 bases off J, with a span of 17 bases between the germline ends. The germline V gene sets CDR1 to MNHNS and CDR2 to SASEGT. Library construction relied on RT-PCR. Sequencing instrument: NextSeq 550. In-frame beta chains were kept once TCRdb had trimmed the public reads at Q25 with fastp and called clones with MiXCR. Rows are combined by CDR3 protein, so each entry shows the most common genes and DNA. In this sample the table shows some 230,000 distinct CDR3 sequences, around an eighth of which occur a single time. Roughly 11% of the sample is taken by the ten largest.

The sequence was obtained from a human donor who was either an allogeneic HSCT recipient or a stem cell or donor lymphocyte infusion donor (not recorded which). It is not recorded whose cells these are; they may come from a transplant donor. The chain joins TRBV6-1 to TRBJ1-5; possibly the D gene is TRBD1, per 5 matching bases. Sequenced input: blood, either unsorted or a sorted T cell fraction (not recorded which). The CDR3 reads as follows: CASSVSSGQANQPQHF. The DNA sequence is given as TGTGCCAGCAGTGTTAGTTCGGGGCAGGCTAATCAGCCCCAGCATTTT.